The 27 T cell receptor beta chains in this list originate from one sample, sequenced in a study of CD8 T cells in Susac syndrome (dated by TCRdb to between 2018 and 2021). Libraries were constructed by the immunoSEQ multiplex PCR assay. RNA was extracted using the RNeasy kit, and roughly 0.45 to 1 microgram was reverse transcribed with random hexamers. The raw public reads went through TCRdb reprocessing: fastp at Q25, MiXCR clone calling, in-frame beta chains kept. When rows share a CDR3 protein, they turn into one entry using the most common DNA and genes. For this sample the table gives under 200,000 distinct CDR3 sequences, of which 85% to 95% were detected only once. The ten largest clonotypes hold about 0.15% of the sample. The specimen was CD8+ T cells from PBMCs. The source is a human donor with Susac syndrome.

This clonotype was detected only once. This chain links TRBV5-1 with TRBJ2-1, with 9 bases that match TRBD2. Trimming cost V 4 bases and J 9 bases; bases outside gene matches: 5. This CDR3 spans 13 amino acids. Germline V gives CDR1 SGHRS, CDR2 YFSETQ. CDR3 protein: CASSVAGVPEQFF. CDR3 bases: TGCGCCAGCAGCGTAGCGGGAGTACCTGAGCAGTTCTTC.

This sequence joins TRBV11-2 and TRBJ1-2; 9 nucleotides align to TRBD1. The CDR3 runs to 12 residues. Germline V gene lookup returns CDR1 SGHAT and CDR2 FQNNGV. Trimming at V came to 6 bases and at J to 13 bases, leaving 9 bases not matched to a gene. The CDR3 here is CASSPQPGQGTF. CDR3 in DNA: TGTGCCAGCAGTCCTCAACCGGGACAGGGCACCTTC.

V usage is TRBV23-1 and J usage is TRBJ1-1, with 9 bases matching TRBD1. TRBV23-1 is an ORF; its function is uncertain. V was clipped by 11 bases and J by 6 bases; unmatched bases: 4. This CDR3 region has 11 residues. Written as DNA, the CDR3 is TGCGCCTGCGGGACAGGGTCTGAAGCTTTCTTT. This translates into CACGTGSEAFF.

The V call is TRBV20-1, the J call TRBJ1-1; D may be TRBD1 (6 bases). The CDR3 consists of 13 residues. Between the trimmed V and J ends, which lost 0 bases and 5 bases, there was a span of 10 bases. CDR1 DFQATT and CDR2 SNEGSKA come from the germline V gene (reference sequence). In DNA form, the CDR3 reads TGCAGTGCTAGAGAACGAGGGGGAACTGAAGCTTTCTTT. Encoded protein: CSARERGGTEAFF.

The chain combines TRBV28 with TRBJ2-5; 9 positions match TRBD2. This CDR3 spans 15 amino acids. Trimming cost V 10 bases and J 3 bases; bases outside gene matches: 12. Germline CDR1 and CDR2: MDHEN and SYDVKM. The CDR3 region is CATQGPREGKETQYF. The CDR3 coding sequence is TGTGCCACCCAGGGTCCGCGGGAGGGAAAAGAGACCCAGTACTTC.

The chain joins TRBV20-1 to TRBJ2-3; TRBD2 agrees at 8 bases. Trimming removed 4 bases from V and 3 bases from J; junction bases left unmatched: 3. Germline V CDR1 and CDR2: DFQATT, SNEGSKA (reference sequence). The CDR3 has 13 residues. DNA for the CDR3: TGCAGTGCTAACGGGGGGGCAACAGATACGCAGTATTTT. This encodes CSANGGATDTQYF.

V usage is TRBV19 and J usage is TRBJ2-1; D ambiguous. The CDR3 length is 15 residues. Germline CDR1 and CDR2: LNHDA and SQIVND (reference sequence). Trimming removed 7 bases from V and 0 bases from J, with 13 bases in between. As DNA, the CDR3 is TGTGCCAGTACCCGAGTAGCCGACTCCTACAATGAGCAGTTCTTC. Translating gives CASTRVADSYNEQFF.

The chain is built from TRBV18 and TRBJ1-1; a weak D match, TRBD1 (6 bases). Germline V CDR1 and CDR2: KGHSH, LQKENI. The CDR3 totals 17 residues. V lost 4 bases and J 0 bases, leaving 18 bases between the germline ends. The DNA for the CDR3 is TGTGCCAGCTCACTGAAACCGGGACATCAAATGAACACTGAAGCTTTCTTT. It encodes CASSLKPGHQMNTEAFF.

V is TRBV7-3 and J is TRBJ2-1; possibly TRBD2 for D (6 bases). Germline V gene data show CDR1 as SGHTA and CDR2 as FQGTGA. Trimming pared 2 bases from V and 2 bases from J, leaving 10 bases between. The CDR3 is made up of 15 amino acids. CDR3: CASSLSTGAYNEQFF. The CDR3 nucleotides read TGTGCCAGCAGCTTATCAACGGGAGCCTACAATGAGCAGTTCTTC.

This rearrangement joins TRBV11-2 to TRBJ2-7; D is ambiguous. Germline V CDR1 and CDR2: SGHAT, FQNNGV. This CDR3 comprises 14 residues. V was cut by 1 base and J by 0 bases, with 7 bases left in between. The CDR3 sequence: CASSLAGFSYEQYF. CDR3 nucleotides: TGTGCCAGCAGCTTAGCAGGTTTCTCCTACGAGCAGTACTTC.

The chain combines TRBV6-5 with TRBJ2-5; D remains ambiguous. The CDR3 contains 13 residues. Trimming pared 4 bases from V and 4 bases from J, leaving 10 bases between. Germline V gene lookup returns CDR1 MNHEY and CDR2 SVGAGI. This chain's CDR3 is CASSSTPPETQYF. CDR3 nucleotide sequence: TGTGCCAGCAGTTCAACACCTCCAGAGACCCAGTACTTC.

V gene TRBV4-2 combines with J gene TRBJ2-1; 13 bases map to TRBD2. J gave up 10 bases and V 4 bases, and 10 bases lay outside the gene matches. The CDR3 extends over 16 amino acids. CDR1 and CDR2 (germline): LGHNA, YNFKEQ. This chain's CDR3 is CASSRGTSGEPGEQFF. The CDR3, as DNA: TGTGCCAGCAGCCGCGGGACTAGCGGGGAGCCAGGGGAGCAGTTCTTC.

This chain's CDR3 is CSAQEGSSYEQYF. The CDR3 DNA reads as TGCAGCGCCCAGGAGGGGAGCTCCTACGAGCAGTACTTC. The V call is TRBV29-1, the J call TRBJ2-7, with a weak D call TRBD2 (6 bases). This CDR3 spans 13 amino acids. Trimming cost V 7 bases and J 0 bases, with 13 bases left between them. CDR1 is SQVTM and CDR2 is ANQGSEA in the germline V gene.

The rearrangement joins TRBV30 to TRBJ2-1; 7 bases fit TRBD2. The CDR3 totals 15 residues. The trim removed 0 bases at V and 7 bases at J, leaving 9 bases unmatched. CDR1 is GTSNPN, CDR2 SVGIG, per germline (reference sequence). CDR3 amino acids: CAWSVGGGGGNEQFF. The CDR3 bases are TGTGCCTGGAGTGTGGGTGGGGGGGGAGGTAATGAGCAGTTCTTC.

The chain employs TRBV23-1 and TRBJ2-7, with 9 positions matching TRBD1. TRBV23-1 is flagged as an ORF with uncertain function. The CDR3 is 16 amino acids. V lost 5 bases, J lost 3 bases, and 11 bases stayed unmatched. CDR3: CASSLNGTGPLYEQYF. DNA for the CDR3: TGCGCCAGCAGTTTAAACGGGACAGGGCCTCTCTACGAGCAGTACTTC.

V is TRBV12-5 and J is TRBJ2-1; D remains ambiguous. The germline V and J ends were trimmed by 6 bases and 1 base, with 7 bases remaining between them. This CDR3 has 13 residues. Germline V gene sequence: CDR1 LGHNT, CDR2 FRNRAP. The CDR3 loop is CASGSRSYNEQFF. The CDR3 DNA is TGTGCTAGTGGGTCGAGGTCCTACAATGAGCAGTTCTTC.

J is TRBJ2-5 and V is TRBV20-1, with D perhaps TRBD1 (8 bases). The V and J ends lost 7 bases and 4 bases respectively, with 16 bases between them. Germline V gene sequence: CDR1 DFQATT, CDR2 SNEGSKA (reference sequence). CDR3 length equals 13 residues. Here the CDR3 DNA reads TGCAGTGGAAACACAGGGGGGGCAGAGACCCAGTACTTC. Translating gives CSGNTGGAETQYF.

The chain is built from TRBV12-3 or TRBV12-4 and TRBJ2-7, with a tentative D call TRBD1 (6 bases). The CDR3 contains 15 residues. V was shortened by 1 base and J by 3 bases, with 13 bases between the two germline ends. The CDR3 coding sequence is TGTGCCAGCAGTTTAGTGTCATCGGGACACTACGAGCAGTACTTC. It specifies CASSLVSSGHYEQYF.

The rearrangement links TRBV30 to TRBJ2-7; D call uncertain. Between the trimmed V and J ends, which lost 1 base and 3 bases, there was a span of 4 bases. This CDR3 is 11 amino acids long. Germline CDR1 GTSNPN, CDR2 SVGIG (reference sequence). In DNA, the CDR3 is TGTGCCTGGAGTGCGGTCTACGAGCAGTACTTC. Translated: CAWSAVYEQYF.

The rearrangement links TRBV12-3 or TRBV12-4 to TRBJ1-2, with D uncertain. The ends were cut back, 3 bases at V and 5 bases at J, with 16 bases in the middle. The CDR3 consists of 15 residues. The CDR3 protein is CASSFPAANPYGYTF. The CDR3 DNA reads TGTGCCAGCAGTTTCCCCGCCGCGAACCCATATGGCTACACCTTC.

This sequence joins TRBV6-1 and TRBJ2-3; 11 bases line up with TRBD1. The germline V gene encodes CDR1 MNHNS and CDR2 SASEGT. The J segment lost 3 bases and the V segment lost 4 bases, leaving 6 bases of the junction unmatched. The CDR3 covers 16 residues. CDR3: CASSGWTGGKTDTQYF. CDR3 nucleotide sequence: TGTGCCAGCAGTGGCTGGACAGGGGGCAAGACAGATACGCAGTATTTT.

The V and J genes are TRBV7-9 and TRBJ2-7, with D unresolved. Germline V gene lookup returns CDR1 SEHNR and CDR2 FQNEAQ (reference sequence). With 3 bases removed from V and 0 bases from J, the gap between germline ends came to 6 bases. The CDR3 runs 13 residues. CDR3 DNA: TGTGCCAGCAGCTTCCCAAGCTCCTACGAGCAGTACTTC. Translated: CASSFPSSYEQYF.

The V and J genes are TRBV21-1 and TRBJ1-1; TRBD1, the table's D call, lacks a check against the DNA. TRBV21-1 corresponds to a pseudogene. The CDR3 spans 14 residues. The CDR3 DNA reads TGTGCCAGCAGCCCAACCGACAGGGACACTGAAGCTTTCTTT. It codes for CASSPTDRDTEAFF.

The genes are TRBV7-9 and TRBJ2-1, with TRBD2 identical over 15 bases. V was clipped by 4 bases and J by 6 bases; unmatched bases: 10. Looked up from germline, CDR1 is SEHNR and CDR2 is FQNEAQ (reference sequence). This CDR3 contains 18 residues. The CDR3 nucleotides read TGTGCCAGCAGCTCCTGGACTAGCGGGGGGGCTGGGGGCAATGAGCAGTTCTTC. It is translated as CASSSWTSGGAGGNEQFF.

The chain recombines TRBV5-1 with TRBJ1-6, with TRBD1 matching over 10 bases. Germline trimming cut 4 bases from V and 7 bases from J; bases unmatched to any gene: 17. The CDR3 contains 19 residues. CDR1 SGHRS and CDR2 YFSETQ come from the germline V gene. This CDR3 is CASSVTFPGQGLGNSPLHF. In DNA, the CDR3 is TGCGCCAGCAGCGTCACTTTTCCGGGACAGGGGCTCGGGAATTCACCCCTCCACTTT.

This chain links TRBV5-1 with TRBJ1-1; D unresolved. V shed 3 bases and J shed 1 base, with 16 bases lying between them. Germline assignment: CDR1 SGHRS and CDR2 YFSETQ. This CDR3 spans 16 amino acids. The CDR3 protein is CASSSPRTMQNTEAFF. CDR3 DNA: TGCGCCAGCAGCTCCCCTAGGACGATGCAGAACACTGAAGCTTTCTTT.

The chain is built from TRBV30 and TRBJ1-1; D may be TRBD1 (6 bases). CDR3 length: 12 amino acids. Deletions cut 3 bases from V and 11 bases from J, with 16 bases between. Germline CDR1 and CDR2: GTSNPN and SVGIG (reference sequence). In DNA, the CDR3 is TGTGCCTGGAGGGGGGGGCGCCCGGGGGCTTTCTTT. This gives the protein CAWRGGRPGAFF.